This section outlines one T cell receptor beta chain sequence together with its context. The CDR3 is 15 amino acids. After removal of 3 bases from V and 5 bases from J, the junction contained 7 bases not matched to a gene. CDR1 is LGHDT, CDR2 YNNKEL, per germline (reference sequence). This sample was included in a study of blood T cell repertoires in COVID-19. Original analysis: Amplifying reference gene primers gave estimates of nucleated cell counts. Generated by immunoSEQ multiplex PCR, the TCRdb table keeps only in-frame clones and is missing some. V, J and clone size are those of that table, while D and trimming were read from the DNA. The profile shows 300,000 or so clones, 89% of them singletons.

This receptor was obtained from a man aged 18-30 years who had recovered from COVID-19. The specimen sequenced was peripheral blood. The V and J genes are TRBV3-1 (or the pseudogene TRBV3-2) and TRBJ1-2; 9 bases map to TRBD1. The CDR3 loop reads CASSHPPGTGYGYTF. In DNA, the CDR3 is TGTGCCAGCAGCCACCCACCAGGGACAGGGTATGGCTACACCTTC.